Sequencing of this TCR beta chain was carried out in a study of cytomegalovirus exposure and HLA in healthy donors. Study in general: As released early, the data held 75 million to 90 million unique TCRs from HLA-typed donors.

Amplification used 60 Vbeta primers and 13 Jbeta primers. TCRdb's copy holds only in-frame clones and misses some; the assay was immunoSEQ multiplex PCR. The sample has 150,000 or so clones, about 75% seen once. Remarks on this clone: What it binds is unknown.

V trimming: 0 bases; J trimming: 4 bases; junction bases outside the gene matches: 7. In germline, CDR1 is MNHEY, CDR2 SVGAGI. CDR3 length: 16 residues. General study results and limits: In a later analysis, specific HLA alleles were associated with 16,000 or so TCR beta sequences at a 0.05 false discovery rate.

The sequenced sample was PBMCs. This rearrangement joins TRBV6-5 to TRBJ1-1; 8 nucleotides line up with TRBD1. The TCR originated in a man younger than 35 in good health and CMV-seropositive. The CDR3 is CASSYSGQGSSTEAFF. The CDR3 DNA sequence: TGTGCCAGCAGTTACTCTGGACAGGGTTCGAGCACTGAAGCTTTCTTT.